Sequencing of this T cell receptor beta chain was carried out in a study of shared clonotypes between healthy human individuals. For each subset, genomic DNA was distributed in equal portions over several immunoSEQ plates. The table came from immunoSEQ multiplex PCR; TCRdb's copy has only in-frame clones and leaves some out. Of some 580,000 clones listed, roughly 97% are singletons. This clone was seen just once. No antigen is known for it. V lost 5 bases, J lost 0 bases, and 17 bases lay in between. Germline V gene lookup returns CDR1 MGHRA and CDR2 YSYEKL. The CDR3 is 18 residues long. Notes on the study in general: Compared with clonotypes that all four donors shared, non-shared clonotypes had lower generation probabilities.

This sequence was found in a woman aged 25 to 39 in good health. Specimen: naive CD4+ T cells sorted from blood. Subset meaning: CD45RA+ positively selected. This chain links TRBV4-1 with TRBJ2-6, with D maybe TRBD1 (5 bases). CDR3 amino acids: CASSSPGRKGSGANVLTF. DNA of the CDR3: TGCGCCAGCAGCAGTCCAGGGCGAAAGGGCTCTGGGGCCAACGTCCTGACTTTC.